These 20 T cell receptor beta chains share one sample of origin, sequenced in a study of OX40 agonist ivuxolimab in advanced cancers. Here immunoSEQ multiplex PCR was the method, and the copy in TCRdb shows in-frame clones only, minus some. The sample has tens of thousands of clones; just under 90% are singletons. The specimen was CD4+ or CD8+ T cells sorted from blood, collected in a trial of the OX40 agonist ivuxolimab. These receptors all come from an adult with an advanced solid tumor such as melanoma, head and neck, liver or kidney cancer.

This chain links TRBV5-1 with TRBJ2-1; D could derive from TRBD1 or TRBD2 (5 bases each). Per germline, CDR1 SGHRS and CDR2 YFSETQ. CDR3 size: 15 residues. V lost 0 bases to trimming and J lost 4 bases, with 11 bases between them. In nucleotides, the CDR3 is TGCGCCAGCAGCTTGGTGGGGGAGACGTACAATGAGCAGTTCTTC. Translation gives CASSLVGETYNEQFF.

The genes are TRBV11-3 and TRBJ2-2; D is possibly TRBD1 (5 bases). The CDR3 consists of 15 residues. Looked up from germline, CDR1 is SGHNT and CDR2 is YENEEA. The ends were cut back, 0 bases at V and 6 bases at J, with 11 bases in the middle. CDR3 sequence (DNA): TGTGCCAGCAGCTTAGATACAGGCATGGCCGGGGAGCTGTTTTTT. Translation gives CASSLDTGMAGELFF.

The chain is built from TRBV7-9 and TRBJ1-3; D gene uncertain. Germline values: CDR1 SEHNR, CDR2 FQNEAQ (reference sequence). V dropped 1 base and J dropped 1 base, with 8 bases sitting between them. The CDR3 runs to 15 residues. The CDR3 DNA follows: TGTGCCAGCAGCTTAGGTCGGGGTTCTGGAAACACCATATATTTT. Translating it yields CASSLGRGSGNTIYF. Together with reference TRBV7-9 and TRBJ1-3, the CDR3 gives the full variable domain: DTGVSQNPRHKITKRGQNVTFRCDPISEHNRLYWYRQTLGQGPEFLTYFQNEAQLEKSRLLSDRFSAERPKGSFSTLEIQRTEQGDSAMYLCASSLGRGSGNTIYFGEGSWLTVV.

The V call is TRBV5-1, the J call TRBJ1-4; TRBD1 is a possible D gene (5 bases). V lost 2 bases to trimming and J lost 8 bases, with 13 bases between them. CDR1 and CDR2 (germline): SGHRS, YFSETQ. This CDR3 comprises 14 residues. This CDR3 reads CASSFGGGSEKLFF. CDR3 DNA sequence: TGCGCCAGCAGCTTTGGGGGAGGGTCGGAAAAACTGTTTTTT. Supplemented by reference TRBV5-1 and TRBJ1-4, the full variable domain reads KAGVTQTPRYLIKTRGQQVTLSCSPISGHRSVSWYQQTPGQGLQFLFEYFSETQRNKGNFPGRFSGRQFSNSRSEMNVSTLELGDSALYLCASSFGGGSEKLFFGSGTQLSVL.

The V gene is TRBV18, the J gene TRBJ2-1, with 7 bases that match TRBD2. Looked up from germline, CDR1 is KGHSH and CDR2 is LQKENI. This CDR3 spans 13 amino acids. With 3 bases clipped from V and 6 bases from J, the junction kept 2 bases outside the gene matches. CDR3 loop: CASSPREFNEQFF. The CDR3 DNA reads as TGTGCCAGCTCACCGCGGGAGTTCAATGAGCAGTTCTTC.

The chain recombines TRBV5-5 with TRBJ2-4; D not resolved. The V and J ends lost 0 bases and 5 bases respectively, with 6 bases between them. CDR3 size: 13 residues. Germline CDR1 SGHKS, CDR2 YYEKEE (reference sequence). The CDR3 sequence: CASSLGRQNIQYF. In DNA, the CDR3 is TGTGCCAGCAGCTTGGGTCGGCAAAACATTCAGTACTTC.

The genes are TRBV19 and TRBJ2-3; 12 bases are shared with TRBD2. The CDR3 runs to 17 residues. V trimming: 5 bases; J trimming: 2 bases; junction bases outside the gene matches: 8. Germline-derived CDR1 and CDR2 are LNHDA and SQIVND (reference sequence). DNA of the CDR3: TGTGCCAGTAGTCCTCAGACTAGCGGGAGCCTCACAGATACGCAGTATTTT. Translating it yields CASSPQTSGSLTDTQYF.

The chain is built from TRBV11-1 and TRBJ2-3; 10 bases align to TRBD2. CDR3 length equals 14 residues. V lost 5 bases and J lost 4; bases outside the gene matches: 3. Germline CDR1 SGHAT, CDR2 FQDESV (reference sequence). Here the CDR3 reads CASSTGTSADTQYF. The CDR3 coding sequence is TGTGCCAGCAGCACGGGGACTAGCGCAGATACGCAGTATTTT.

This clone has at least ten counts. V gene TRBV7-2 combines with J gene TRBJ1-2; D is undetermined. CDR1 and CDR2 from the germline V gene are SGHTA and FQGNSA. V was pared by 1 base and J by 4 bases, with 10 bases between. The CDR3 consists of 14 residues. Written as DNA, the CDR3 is TGTGCCAGCAGCTTAGATCTCGGCGCCTATGGCTACACCTTC. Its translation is CASSLDLGAYGYTF.

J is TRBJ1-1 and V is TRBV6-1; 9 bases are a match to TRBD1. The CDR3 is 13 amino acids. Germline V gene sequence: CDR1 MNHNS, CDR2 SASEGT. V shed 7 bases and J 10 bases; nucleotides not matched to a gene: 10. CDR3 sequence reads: CASNPTGGTGAFF. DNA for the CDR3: TGTGCCAGCAACCCGACAGGGGGAACCGGAGCTTTCTTT.

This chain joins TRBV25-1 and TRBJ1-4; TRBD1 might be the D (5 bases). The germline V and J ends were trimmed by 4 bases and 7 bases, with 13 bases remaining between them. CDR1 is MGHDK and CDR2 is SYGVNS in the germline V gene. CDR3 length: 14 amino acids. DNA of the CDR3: TGTGCCAGCAGTGGTCGCAGGGTGGGTGAAAAACTGTTTTTT. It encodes CASSGRRVGEKLFF.

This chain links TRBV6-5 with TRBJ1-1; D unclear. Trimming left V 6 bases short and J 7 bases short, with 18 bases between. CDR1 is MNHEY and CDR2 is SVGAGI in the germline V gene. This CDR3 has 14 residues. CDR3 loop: CASSPPALRREAFF. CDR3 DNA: TGTGCCAGCAGCCCCCCCGCACTACGCCGTGAAGCTTTCTTT.

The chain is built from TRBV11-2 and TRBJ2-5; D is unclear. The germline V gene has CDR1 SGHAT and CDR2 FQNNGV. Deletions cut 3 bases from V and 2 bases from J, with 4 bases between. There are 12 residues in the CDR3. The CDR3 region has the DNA TGTGCCAGCAGCTTGACTCAAGAGACCCAGTACTTC. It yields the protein CASSLTQETQYF.

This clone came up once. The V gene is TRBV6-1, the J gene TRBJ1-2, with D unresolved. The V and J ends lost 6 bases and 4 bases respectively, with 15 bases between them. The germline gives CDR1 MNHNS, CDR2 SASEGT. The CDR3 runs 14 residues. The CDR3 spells CASRAPVRLYGYTF. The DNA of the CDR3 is TGTGCCAGCAGAGCCCCAGTTCGGCTCTATGGCTACACCTTC.

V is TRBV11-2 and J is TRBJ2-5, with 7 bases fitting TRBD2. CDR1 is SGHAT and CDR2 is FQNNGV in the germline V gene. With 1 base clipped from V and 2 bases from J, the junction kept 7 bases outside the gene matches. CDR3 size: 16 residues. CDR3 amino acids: CASSLGRDYFQETQYF. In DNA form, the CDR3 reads TGTGCCAGCAGCTTAGGCCGGGACTACTTTCAAGAGACCCAGTACTTC.

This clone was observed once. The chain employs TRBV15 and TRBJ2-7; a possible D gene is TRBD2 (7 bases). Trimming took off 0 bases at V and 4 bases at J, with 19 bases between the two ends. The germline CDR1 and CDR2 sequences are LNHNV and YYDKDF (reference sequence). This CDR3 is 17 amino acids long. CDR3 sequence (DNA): TGTGCCACCAGCAGAGATAAGGGGGGGAGAGCAGGTTACGAGCAGTACTTC. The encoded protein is CATSRDKGGRAGYEQYF.

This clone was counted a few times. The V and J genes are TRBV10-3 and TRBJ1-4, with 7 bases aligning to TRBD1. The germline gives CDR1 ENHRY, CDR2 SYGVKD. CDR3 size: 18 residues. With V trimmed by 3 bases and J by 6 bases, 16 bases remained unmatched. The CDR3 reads CAISDGGPRGRGDEKLFF. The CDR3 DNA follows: TGTGCCATCAGTGATGGAGGACCTAGGGGGCGCGGAGATGAAAAACTGTTTTTT.

The CDR3 is CASSLDSGLTWSYEQYF. In nucleotides, the CDR3 is TGTGCCAGCAGCTTAGATTCTGGCTTAACGTGGTCCTACGAGCAGTACTTC. The chain links TRBV11-2 to TRBJ2-7, with D unclear. The germline V and J ends were trimmed by 0 bases and 1 base, with 16 bases remaining between them. Germline-derived CDR1 and CDR2 are SGHAT and FQNNGV. This CDR3 comprises 17 residues. Drawing the rest from reference TRBV11-2 and TRBJ2-7, the complete variable domain is EAGVAQSPRYKIIEKRQSVAFWCNPISGHATLYWYQQILGQGPKLLIQFQNNGVVDDSQLPKDRFSAERLKGVDSTLKIQPAKLEDSAVYLCASSLDSGLTWSYEQYFGPGTRLTVT.

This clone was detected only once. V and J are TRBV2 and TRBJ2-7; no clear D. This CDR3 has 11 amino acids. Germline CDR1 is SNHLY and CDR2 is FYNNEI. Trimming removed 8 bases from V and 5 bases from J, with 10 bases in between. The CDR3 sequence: CASGRLNEQYF. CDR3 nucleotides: TGTGCCAGCGGAAGGCTCAACGAGCAGTACTTC.

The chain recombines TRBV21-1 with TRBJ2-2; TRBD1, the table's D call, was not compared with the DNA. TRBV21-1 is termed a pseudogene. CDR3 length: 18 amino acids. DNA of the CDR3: TGTGCCAGCAGCAAAGGAGGAAGGGGACAGGGGGATCGCGGGGAGCTGTTTTTT. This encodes CASSKGGRGQGDRGELFF.